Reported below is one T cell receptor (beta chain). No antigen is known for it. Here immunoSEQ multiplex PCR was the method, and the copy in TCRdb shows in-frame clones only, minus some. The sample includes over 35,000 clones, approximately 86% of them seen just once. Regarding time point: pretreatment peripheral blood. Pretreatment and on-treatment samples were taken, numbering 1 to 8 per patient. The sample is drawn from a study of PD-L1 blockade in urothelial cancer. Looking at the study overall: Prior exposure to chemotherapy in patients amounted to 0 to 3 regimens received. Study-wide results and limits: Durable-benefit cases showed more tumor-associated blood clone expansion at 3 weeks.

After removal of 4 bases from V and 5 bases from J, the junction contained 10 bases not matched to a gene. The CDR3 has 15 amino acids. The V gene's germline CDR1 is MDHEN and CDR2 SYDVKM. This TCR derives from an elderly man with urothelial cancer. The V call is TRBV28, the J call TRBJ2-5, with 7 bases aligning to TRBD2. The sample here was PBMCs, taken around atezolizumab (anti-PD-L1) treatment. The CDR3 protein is CASSWGLKRRETQYF. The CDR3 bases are TGTGCCAGCAGTTGGGGACTAAAGAGAAGGGAGACCCAGTACTTC.